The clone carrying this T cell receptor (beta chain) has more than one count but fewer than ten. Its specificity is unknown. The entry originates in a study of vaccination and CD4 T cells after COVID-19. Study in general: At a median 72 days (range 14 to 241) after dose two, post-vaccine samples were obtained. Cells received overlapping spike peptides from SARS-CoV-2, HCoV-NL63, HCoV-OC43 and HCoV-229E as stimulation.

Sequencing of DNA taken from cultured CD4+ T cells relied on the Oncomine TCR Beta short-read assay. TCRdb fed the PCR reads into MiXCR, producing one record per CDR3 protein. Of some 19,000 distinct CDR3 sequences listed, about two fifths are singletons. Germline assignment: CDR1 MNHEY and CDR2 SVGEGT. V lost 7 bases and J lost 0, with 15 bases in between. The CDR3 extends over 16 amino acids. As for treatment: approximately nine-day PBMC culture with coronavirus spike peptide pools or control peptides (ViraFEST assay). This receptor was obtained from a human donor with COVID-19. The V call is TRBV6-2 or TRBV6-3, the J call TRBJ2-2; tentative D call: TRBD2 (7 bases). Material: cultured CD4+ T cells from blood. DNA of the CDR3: TGTGCCAGCAAACCGCCGGGGGGCGCGAACACCGGGGAGCTGTTTTTT. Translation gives CASKPPGGANTGELFF.